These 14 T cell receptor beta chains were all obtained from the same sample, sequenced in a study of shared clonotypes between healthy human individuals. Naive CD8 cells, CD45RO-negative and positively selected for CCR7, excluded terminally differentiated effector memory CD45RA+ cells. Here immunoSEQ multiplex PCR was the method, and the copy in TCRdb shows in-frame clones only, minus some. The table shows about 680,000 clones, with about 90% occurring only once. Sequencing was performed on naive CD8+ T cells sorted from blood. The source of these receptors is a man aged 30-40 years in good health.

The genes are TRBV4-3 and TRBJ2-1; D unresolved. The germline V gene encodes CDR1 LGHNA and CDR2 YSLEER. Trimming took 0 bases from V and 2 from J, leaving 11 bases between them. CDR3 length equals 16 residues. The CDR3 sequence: CASSQDSQAPYNEQFF. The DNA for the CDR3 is TGCGCCAGCAGCCAAGATAGTCAAGCGCCCTACAATGAGCAGTTCTTC.

The CDR3 nucleotides read TGTGCCAGCAGCGGACAGGGTCGGGACGAGCAGTACTTC. Protein: CASSGQGRDEQYF. This chain connects TRBV7-9 to TRBJ2-7; 8 nucleotides line up with TRBD1. Germline V CDR1 and CDR2: SEHNR, FQNEAQ (reference sequence). The CDR3 is made up of 13 amino acids. The V gene end was trimmed by 5 bases and the J gene end by 5 bases; junction bases not matched to a gene: 5.

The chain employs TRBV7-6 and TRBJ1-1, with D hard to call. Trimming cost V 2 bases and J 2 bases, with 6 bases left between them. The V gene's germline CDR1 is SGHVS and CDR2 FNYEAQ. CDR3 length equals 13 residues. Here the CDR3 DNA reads TGTGCCAGCAGCTTAAGGACCAACACTGAAGCTTTCTTT. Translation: CASSLRTNTEAFF.

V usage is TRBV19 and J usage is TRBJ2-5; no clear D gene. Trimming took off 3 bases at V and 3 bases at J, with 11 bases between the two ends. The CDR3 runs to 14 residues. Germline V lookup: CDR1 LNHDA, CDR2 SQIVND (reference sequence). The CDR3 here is CASSIDWGKETQYF. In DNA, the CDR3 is TGTGCCAGTAGTATTGATTGGGGAAAAGAGACCCAGTACTTC. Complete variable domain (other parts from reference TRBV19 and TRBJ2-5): DGGITQSPKYLFRKEGQNVTLSCEQNLNHDAMYWYRQDPGQGLRLIYYSQIVNDFQKGDIAEGYSVSREKKESFPLTVTSAQKNPTAFYLCASSIDWGKETQYFGPGTRLLVL.

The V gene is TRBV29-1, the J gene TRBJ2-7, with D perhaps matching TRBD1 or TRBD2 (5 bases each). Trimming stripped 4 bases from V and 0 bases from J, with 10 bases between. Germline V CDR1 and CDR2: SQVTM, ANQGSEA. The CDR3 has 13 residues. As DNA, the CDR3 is TGCAGCGTTGTGTCCGGGACCTCCTACGAGCAGTACTTC. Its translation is CSVVSGTSYEQYF.

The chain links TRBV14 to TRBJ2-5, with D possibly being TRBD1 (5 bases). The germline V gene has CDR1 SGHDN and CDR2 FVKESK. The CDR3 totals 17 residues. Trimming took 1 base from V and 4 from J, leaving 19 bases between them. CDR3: CASSQAFRGKVRETQYF. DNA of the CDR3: TGTGCCAGCAGCCAAGCGTTTAGGGGCAAAGTACGAGAGACCCAGTACTTC. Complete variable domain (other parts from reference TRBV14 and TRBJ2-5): EAGVTQFPSHSVIEKGQTVTLRCDPISGHDNLYWYRRVMGKEIKFLLHFVKESKQDESGMPNNRFLAERTGGTYSTLKVQPAELEDSGVYFCASSQAFRGKVRETQYFGPGTRLLVL.

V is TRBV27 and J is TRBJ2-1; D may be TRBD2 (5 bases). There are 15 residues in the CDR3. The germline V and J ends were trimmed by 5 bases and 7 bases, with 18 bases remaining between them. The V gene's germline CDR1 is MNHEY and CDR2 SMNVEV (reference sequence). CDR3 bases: TGTGCCAGCAGTCCTACTACCGGGATGTGGAATGAGCAGTTCTTC. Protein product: CASSPTTGMWNEQFF.

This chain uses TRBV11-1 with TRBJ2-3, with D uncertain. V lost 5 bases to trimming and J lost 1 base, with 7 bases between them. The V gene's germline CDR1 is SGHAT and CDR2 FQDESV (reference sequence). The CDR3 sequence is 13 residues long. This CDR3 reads CASSQYGTDTQYF. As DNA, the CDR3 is TGTGCCAGCAGCCAGTACGGCACAGATACGCAGTATTTT.

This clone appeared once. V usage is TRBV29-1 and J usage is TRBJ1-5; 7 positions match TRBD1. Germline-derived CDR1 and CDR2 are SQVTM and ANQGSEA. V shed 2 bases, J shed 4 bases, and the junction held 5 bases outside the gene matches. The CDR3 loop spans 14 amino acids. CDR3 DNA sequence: TGCAGCGTTGAAACGGGCAGGGGGAATCAGCCCCAGCATTTT. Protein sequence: CSVETGRGNQPQHF.

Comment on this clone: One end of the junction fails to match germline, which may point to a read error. CDR3 loop: CASSLQVNYEQYF. CDR3 DNA: TGTGCTAGCAGCTTACAGGTGAACTACGAGCAGTACTTC. The chain carries TRBV7-7 and TRBJ2-7, with D possibly matching TRBD1 (5 bases). The length of the CDR3 is 13 residues. Germline loops: CDR1 SSHAT, CDR2 FNYEAQ (reference sequence). Using reference TRBV7-7 and TRBJ2-7 for the parts outside the CDR3, the full variable domain is GAGVSQSPRYKVTKRGQDVTLRCDPISSHATLYWYQQALGQGPEFLTYFNYEAQPDKSGLPSDRFSAERPEGSISTLTIQRTEQRDSAMYRCASSLQVNYEQYFGPGTRLTVT.

CDR3 sequence reads: CASSSLGAYEQYF. In DNA, the CDR3 is TGTGCCAGCAGTTCCCTAGGGGCCTACGAGCAGTACTTC. The chain has TRBV27 and TRBJ2-7, with TRBD1 as a possible D gene (5 bases). The germline V and J ends were trimmed by 4 bases and 2 bases, with 9 bases remaining between them. In germline, CDR1 is MNHEY, CDR2 SMNVEV (reference sequence). The CDR3 spans 13 residues.

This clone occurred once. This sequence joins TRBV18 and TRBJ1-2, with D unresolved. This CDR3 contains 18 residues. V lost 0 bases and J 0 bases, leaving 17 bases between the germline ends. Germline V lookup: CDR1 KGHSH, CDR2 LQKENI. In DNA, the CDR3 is TGTGCCAGCTCACCACCGGCGGAGACGGGCACACCTAACTATGGCTACACCTTC. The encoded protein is CASSPPAETGTPNYGYTF.

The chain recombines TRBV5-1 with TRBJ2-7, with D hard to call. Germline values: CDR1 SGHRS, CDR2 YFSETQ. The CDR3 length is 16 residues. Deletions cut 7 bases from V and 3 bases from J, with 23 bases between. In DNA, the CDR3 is TGCGCCAGCGGCCCTGGTGGCGAAACCGCTTACTACGAGCAGTACTTC. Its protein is CASGPGGETAYYEQYF.

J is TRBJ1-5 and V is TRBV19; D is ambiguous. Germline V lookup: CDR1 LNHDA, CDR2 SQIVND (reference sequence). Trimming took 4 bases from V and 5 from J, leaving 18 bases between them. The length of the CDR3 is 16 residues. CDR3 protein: CASSNEPSSTDQPQHF. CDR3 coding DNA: TGTGCCAGTAGTAATGAACCTAGTTCTACCGATCAGCCCCAGCATTTT.